Shown below are 27 T cell receptor beta chains from a single sample sequenced in a study of CD8 T cells in ankylosing spondylitis. TCRdb fed the 5' RACE reads into MiXCR, producing one record per CDR3 protein. This sample has approximately 35,000 distinct CDR3 sequences, with approximately 15% found just once. The specimen was blood. Source of these receptors: a male donor with ankylosing spondylitis or in good health (not recorded which).

This chain uses TRBV6-2 or TRBV6-3 with TRBJ2-3; 9 positions agree with TRBD1. Germline V gene lookup returns CDR1 MNHEY and CDR2 SVGEGT. V dropped 6 bases and J dropped 6; count of bases not matched to a gene: 10. The CDR3 runs to 15 residues. Written as DNA, the CDR3 is TGTGCCAGCAGAAAACCGGGACAGGGCAGGGATACGCAGTATTTT. This gives the protein CASRKPGQGRDTQYF.

This clonotype was counted at least ten times. CDR3 DNA: TGCAGTGCCAATACCAGGCGAGGGGGGAATGAGCAGTTCTTC. This gives the protein CSANTRRGGNEQFF. V usage is TRBV20-1 and J usage is TRBJ2-1; D is possibly TRBD1 or TRBD2 (6 bases each). Germline lookup yields CDR1 DFQATT and CDR2 SNEGSKA (reference sequence). Trimming shortened V by 6 bases and J by 7 bases, and 19 bases separated the two germline ends. The CDR3 runs to 14 residues.

This rearrangement joins TRBV2 to TRBJ1-2; 9 bases are shared with TRBD1. The germline gives CDR1 SNHLY, CDR2 FYNNEI. Trimming cost V 2 bases and J 5 bases; bases outside gene matches: 6. The CDR3 has 15 amino acids. The CDR3 loop reads CASSENRGLEYGYTF. The DNA for the CDR3 is TGTGCCAGCAGTGAAAACAGGGGGCTGGAGTATGGCTACACCTTC.

This sequence joins TRBV9 and TRBJ2-2; D ambiguous. CDR1 is SGDLS and CDR2 is YYNGEE in the germline V gene. CDR3 length: 13 amino acids. Trimming stripped 0 bases from V and 5 bases from J, with 5 bases between. This CDR3 is CASSVEETGELFF. Here the CDR3 DNA reads TGTGCCAGCAGCGTAGAAGAAACCGGGGAGCTGTTTTTT.

This clonotype was observed many times. The rearrangement links TRBV20-1 to TRBJ2-3; D unresolved. The germline V and J ends were trimmed by 6 bases and 3 bases, with 13 bases remaining between them. CDR3 length: 13 residues. CDR1 and CDR2 (germline): DFQATT, SNEGSKA (reference sequence). The CDR3 region has the DNA TGCAGTGCCGTTCCGAGCCCAACAGATACGCAGTATTTT. Its protein product is CSAVPSPTDTQYF.

This sequence joins TRBV5-1 and TRBJ2-1, with 11 bases identical to TRBD2. CDR1 is SGHRS and CDR2 is YFSETQ in the germline V gene. This CDR3 is 18 amino acids long. Trimming removed 4 bases from V and 0 bases from J; junction bases left unmatched: 9. The CDR3 nucleotides read TGCGCCAGCAGCGGGGGGACTAGCGGACTGAGCTCCTACAATGAGCAGTTCTTC. Translating it yields CASSGGTSGLSSYNEQFF. The full variable domain, with the rest looked up from reference TRBV5-1 and TRBJ2-1, is KAGVTQTPRYLIKTRGQQVTLSCSPISGHRSVSWYQQTPGQGLQFLFEYFSETQRNKGNFPGRFSGRQFSNSRSEMNVSTLELGDSALYLCASSGGTSGLSSYNEQFFGPGTRLTVL.

This chain links TRBV6-1 with TRBJ1-5, with TRBD1 as a possible D gene (5 bases). The CDR3 is made up of 16 amino acids. Trimming pared 3 bases from V and 7 bases from J, leaving 19 bases between. The germline V gene encodes CDR1 MNHNS and CDR2 SASEGT. CDR3 coding DNA: TGTGCCAGCAGTGAGGATCCCGCAGGGTCGGGACAGCCCCAGCATTTT. This gives the protein CASSEDPAGSGQPQHF.

The sample holds a few counts of this clonotype. The chain recombines TRBV20-1 with TRBJ2-7; no definite D call. This CDR3 is 13 amino acids long. Germline V gives CDR1 DFQATT, CDR2 SNEGSKA (reference sequence). Trimming pared 4 bases from V and 2 bases from J, leaving 12 bases between. CDR3 DNA: TGCAGTGCTACCCCGGACGGAACCTACGAGCAGTACGTC. It codes for CSATPDGTYEQYV.

The J gene is TRBJ2-5, the V gene TRBV7-2; possible D gene TRBD1, 5 bases. The germline V gene has CDR1 SGHTA and CDR2 FQGNSA. CDR3 length: 12 residues. The germline V and J ends were trimmed by 0 bases and 7 bases, with 6 bases remaining between them. CDR3 protein: CASSLAQGTQYF. As DNA, the CDR3 is TGTGCCAGCAGCTTAGCCCAGGGGACCCAGTACTTC.

In nucleotides, the CDR3 is TGCAGTGCTAGGGAACCGGGACAGCTCGAAAAACTGTTTTTT. Translation gives CSAREPGQLEKLFF. The chain couples TRBV20-1 to TRBJ1-4; 7 bases align to TRBD1. V trimming: 3 bases; J trimming: 8 bases; junction bases outside the gene matches: 9. The CDR3 spans 14 residues. From germline, CDR1 is DFQATT and CDR2 SNEGSKA (reference sequence).

CDR3 nucleotides: TGTGCCAGCAGTTTAGAGGAGGGGACGAACACCGGGGAGCTGTTTTTT. Amino acids: CASSLEEGTNTGELFF. The chain couples TRBV27 to TRBJ2-2; a possible D gene is TRBD2 (6 bases). Germline CDR1 and CDR2: MNHEY and SMNVEV (reference sequence). V was pared by 2 bases and J by 0 bases, with 10 bases between. This CDR3 comprises 16 residues.

This clonotype showed up just a few times. The chain joins TRBV12-3 or TRBV12-4 to TRBJ2-1, with D unclear. CDR3 length: 12 amino acids. Trimming took 1 base from V and 10 from J, leaving 8 bases between them. This CDR3 reads CASSLGIREQFF. Written as DNA, the CDR3 is TGTGCCAGCAGTTTAGGGATTAGGGAGCAGTTCTTC.

This clonotype occurred a few times. V is TRBV7-2 and J is TRBJ1-1; the D is unclear. The V gene's germline CDR1 is SGHTA and CDR2 FQGNSA. V shed 2 bases and J shed 1 base, with 8 bases lying between them. The CDR3 totals 14 residues. DNA of the CDR3: TGTGCCAGCAGCTTAAGTGCGTCGAACACTGAAGCTTTCTTT. Its protein product is CASSLSASNTEAFF.

The gene calls are TRBV4-1 and TRBJ2-2, with 10 bases matching TRBD1. Germline V gives CDR1 MGHRA, CDR2 YSYEKL. Trimming at V came to 5 bases and at J to 5 bases, leaving 5 bases not matched to a gene. CDR3 length: 15 residues. The CDR3 DNA follows: TGCGCCAGCAGCGCCGACAGGGGGCAAACCGGGGAGCTGTTTTTT. Its protein is CASSADRGQTGELFF.

This clonotype was detected ten times or more. The chain is built from TRBV7-2 and TRBJ2-3, with 13 bases fitting TRBD2. V shed 5 bases, J shed 3 bases, and the junction held 2 bases outside the gene matches. The CDR3 loop spans 15 amino acids. The V gene's germline CDR1 is SGHTA and CDR2 FQGNSA. CDR3 protein: CASSMGLAGTDTQYF. Here the CDR3 DNA reads TGTGCCAGCAGCATGGGACTAGCGGGGACAGATACGCAGTATTTT.

This clonotype appeared a few times. The rearrangement links TRBV12-3 or TRBV12-4 to TRBJ2-5, with D unclear. This CDR3 is built from 13 residues. Deletions cut 2 bases from V and 2 bases from J, with 6 bases between. Here the CDR3 DNA reads TGTGCCAGCAGTTTAAACAGACAAGAGACCCAGTACTTC. Encoded protein: CASSLNRQETQYF.

This clonotype was counted only a few times. This chain connects TRBV7-6 to TRBJ1-1; the D is unclear. Trimming removed 5 bases at V and 1 base at J, with 8 bases between. The V gene's germline CDR1 is SGHVS and CDR2 FNYEAQ. The CDR3 length is 13 residues. CDR3 bases: TGTGCCAGCAGCATCCGTAGGAACACTGAAGCTTTCTTT. It translates to CASSIRRNTEAFF.

The chain couples TRBV6-2 or TRBV6-3 to TRBJ1-2; possibly TRBD1 for D (5 bases). The CDR3 totals 13 residues. Germline assignment: CDR1 MNHEY and CDR2 SVGEGT. V was clipped by 6 bases and J by 8 bases, with 16 bases between them. Here the CDR3 reads CASRRSQGLGYTF. CDR3 nucleotides: TGTGCCAGCAGACGCTCCCAGGGACTGGGCTACACCTTC.

This clonotype was recorded a few times. This chain connects TRBV14 to TRBJ2-3; TRBD1 might be the D (6 bases). V was cut by 4 bases and J by 3 bases, with 14 bases left in between. The CDR3 loop spans 15 amino acids. Germline V gene sequence: CDR1 SGHDN, CDR2 FVKESK. DNA for the CDR3: TGTGCCAGCAGCCCCCAGGGGAGAGCGACAGATACGCAGTATTTT. Protein: CASSPQGRATDTQYF.

This clonotype appeared many times. The chain has TRBV6-2 or TRBV6-3 and TRBJ2-1; no definite D call. Trimming stripped 8 bases from V and 1 base from J, with 12 bases between. The V gene's germline CDR1 is MNHEY and CDR2 SVGEGT. The CDR3 is 14 residues long. CDR3 DNA: TGTGCCAGCTCCCAGGAAGGGTCCTACAATGAGCAGTTCTTC. It specifies CASSQEGSYNEQFF.

This clonotype showed up just a few times. The V gene is TRBV5-1, the J gene TRBJ2-1; D remains unclear. V was trimmed by 1 base and J by 0 bases, leaving 5 bases between them. There are 14 residues in the CDR3. Germline CDR1 and CDR2: SGHRS and YFSETQ. For the CDR3, the DNA is TGCGCCAGCAGCTTGCCAAGCTCCTACAATGAGCAGTTCTTC. Its protein is CASSLPSSYNEQFF.

The rearrangement uses TRBV5-1 and TRBJ2-2; no clear D. Looked up from germline, CDR1 is SGHRS and CDR2 is YFSETQ. The CDR3 extends over 15 amino acids. Trimming took 0 bases from V and 3 from J, leaving 9 bases between them. CDR3 nucleotides: TGCGCCAGCAGCTTGGTGGCTACCGACACCGGGGAGCTGTTTTTT. It yields the protein CASSLVATDTGELFF.

This clonotype has at least ten counts. The CDR3 loop is CASSFGTGSADTQYF. The CDR3 bases are TGTGCCAGCAGCTTTGGGACAGGGAGTGCAGATACGCAGTATTTT. The rearrangement links TRBV7-3 to TRBJ2-3, with 9 bases matching TRBD1. In germline, CDR1 is SGHTA, CDR2 FQGTGA. V was clipped by 3 bases and J by 4 bases; unmatched bases: 5. The CDR3 sequence is 15 residues long.

The rearrangement uses TRBV6-4 and TRBJ2-7; the match to TRBD1 covers 10 bases. Germline loops: CDR1 MRHNA, CDR2 SNTAGT. The CDR3 consists of 15 residues. The V gene end was trimmed by 5 bases and the J gene end by 2 bases; junction bases not matched to a gene: 6. DNA of the CDR3: TGTGCCAGCAGTTTCCCTGGACAGGGGGCCTACGAGCAGTACGTC. Protein sequence: CASSFPGQGAYEQYV.

This clonotype was counted ten times or more. The chain uses TRBV20-1 and TRBJ2-7, with D perhaps matching TRBD1 or TRBD2 (5 bases each). V was shortened by 3 bases and J by 2 bases, with 11 bases between the two germline ends. Germline CDR1 DFQATT, CDR2 SNEGSKA (reference sequence). CDR3 length: 13 amino acids. The CDR3 DNA reads TGCAGTGCTAGCTACGGGACGACCTACGAGCAGTACTTC. It translates to CSASYGTTYEQYF.

This clonotype was picked up a small number of times. This chain links TRBV28 with TRBJ2-7; no clear D gene. Per the germline V gene, CDR1 is MDHEN and CDR2 is SYDVKM. V was shortened by 3 bases and J by 5 bases, with 14 bases between the two germline ends. The CDR3 runs to 14 residues. CDR3 nucleotide sequence: TGTGCCAGCAGTTTTGGGCAGGCCTTCCACGAGCAGTACGTC. Translation gives CASSFGQAFHEQYV.

This chain links TRBV12-3 or TRBV12-4 with TRBJ2-1; the D is unclear. Trimming removed 3 bases from V and 7 bases from J, with 4 bases in between. CDR3 length equals 11 residues. CDR3 protein: CASSFYNEQFF. DNA of the CDR3: TGTGCCAGCAGTTTCTATAATGAGCAGTTCTTC.